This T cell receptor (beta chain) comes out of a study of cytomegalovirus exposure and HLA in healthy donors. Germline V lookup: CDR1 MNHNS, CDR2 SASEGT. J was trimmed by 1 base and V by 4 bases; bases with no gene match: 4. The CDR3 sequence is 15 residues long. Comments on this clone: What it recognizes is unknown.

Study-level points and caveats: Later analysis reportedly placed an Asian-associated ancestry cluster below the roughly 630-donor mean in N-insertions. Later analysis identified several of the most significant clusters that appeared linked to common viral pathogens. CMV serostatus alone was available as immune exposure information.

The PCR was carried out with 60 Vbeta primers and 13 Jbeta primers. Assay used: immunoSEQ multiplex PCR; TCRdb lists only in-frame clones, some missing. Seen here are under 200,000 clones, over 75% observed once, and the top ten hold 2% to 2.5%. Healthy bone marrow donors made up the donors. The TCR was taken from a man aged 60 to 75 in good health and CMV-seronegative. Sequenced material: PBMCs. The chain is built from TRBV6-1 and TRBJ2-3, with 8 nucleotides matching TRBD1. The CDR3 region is CASSVETGGTDTQYF. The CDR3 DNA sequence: TGTGCCAGCAGTGTTGAGACAGGGGGCACAGATACGCAGTATTTT.